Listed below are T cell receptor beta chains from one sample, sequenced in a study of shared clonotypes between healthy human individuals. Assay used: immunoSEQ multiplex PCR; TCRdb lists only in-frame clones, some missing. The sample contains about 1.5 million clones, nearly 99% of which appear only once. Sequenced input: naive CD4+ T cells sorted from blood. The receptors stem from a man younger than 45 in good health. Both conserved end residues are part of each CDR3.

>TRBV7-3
CASSLWAQGAGEQFF
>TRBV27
CASSFRTGQFYGYTF
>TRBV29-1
CSVGPRLDRVIDNEQFF
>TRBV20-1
CSARWGFEQFF
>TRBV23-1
CASSQPDGYNEQFF
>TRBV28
CASSSLRTEAFF
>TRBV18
CASSPLTGQGGYEQYF
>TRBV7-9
CASSPTSDTYEQYF
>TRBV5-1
CASSKTLGQANTEAFF
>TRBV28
CASSLRAWGQGSHEQYF
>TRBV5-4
CASSSHTSVRDEQYF
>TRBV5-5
CASSLLAGLSTDTQYF
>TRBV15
CATSTKISYEQYF
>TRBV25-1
CASIGPREGEETQYF
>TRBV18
CASQTGRRNEQFF
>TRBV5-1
CASSYLISGVGTDTQYF
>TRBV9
CASSVGDRSTEAFF
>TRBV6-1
CASSPMGQSYNEQFF
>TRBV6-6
CASSYIVRDSYEQYF
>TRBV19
CASSDRGTGELFF
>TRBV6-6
CASSYGLAGDHEQYF
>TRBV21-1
CASSKGQLEKETQYF
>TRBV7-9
CASSPLSAGTEAFF
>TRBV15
CATSRDRGGTGELFF
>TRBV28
CASSPTRHSSYEQYF
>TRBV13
CASSPKPGANVLTF
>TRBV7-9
CASSLNDAGEGYEQYF
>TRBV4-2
CASSQELGGSSYNEQFF
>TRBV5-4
CASSPNLPLIQFF
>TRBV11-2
CASSPTPAGIFDTEAFF
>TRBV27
CASGENWDRVETQYF
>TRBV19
CASSTIWSALNQPQHF
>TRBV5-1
CASRDSLNTEAFF
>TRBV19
CASREEGRGGTGELFF
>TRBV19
CASSYAGAETQYF
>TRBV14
CASSQGYEQYF
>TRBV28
CASIREETQYF
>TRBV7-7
CASSLAPGRFLAKNIQYF
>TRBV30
CALNEQFF
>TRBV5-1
CASSSGGSNYEQYF
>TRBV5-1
CASRQGAQNTGELFF
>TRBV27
CASRPPASYEQYF
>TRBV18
CASSPKGQKETQYF
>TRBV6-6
CASRRTDRTEAFF
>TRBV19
CASQSPLASTDTQYF
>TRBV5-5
CASSLAVGDKTSQPQHF